This is a list of T cell receptor beta chains from one sample in a study of T cells of healthy individuals. Via MiXCR, TCRdb re-called the 5' RACE reads, giving one row per CDR3 protein. The table has about 63,000 distinct CDR3 sequences, around 15% seen once; the top ten hold 4% to 5%. Receptor source: a human donor in good health. Both conserved end residues are part of each CDR3. Each record gives: J gene, D gene, clone size, V gene, CDR3 protein, CDR3 DNA. D genes are given only for firm matches. Clone size is shown for a subset of rows, as once, few, many or a class of expanded clone.

>TRBJ2-1|-|-|TRBV7-3
CASSLLGGGLNEQFF
TGTGCCAGCAGCTTACTCGGGGGCGGGCTCAATGAGCAGTTCTTC
>TRBJ2-3|TRBD1|-|TRBV7-2
CASSLYQGVSTDTQYF
TGTGCCAGCAGCTTATACCAGGGGGTGAGCACAGATACGCAGTATTTT
>TRBJ1-1|-|-|TRBV6-5
CASSLRKRGSRYIVLQNTEAFF
TGTGCCAGCAGTCTTCGAAAGCGGGGCAGCCGGTATATAGTCTTACAGAACACTGAAGCTTTCTTT
>TRBJ1-6|-|many|TRBV7-2
CASSLWSRGSVSPLHF
TGTGCCAGCAGCTTATGGTCACGGGGCTCGGTCTCACCCCTCCACTTT
>TRBJ2-3|-|-|TRBV5-1
CASSQDLRPLTDTQYF
TGCGCCAGCAGCCAGGATCTACGGCCCCTCACAGATACGCAGTATTTT
>TRBJ1-4|-|-|TRBV2
CAAGALLGEKLFF
TGTGCCGCGGGAGCCCTACTGGGTGAAAAACTGTTTTTT
>TRBJ1-3|-|many|TRBV6-5
CASSYGGSGNTIYF
TGTGCCAGCAGTTACGGGGGGTCAGGAAACACCATATATTTT
>TRBJ2-7|-|many|TRBV6-5
CASFRGYEQYF
TGTGCCAGCTTTAGGGGTTACGAGCAGTACTTC
>TRBJ1-2|-|-|TRBV4-2
CASSQEDNANYGYTF
TGTGCCAGCAGCCAAGAAGATAATGCTAACTATGGCTACACCTTC
>TRBJ1-2|TRBD1|many|TRBV5-1
CASSLSPTGEGYTF
TGCGCCAGCAGCTTGTCCCCGACAGGGGAAGGCTACACCTTC
>TRBJ2-7|-|-|TRBV5-1
CASSLELTYEQYF
TGCGCCAGCAGCTTGGAACTTACTTACGAGCAGTACTTC